The 13 T cell receptor beta chains below all came from one sample that was sequenced in a study of beta chain features in type 1 diabetes. Expressed TCRB transcripts were sequenced after all isolated RNA was converted to cDNA. TCRdb keeps only in-frame clones here, not all; method: immunoSEQ multiplex PCR. The data show 900,000 or so clones, 15% to 20% seen once. Sequenced material: naive CD4+ T cells from blood. These TCRs come from a woman in her late teens or twenties in good health.

This clone turned up a few times. V usage is TRBV20-1 and J usage is TRBJ2-7; D not certain. V lost 6 bases and J lost 7, with 13 bases in between. Germline CDR1 reads DFQATT; CDR2 reads SNEGSKA (reference sequence). This CDR3 has 11 residues. The CDR3 region has the DNA TGCAGTGCCATAATGGGGTTGGAGCAGTACTTC. It is translated as CSAIMGLEQYF.

The rearrangement uses TRBV18 and TRBJ2-1; the D call may be TRBD1 or TRBD2 (5 bases each). From germline, CDR1 is KGHSH and CDR2 LQKENI. The germline V and J ends were trimmed by 4 bases and 8 bases, with 15 bases remaining between them. CDR3 length: 14 amino acids. The CDR3 nucleotides read TGTGCCAGCTCACGCAGCGAGGGGCGTTATGAGCAGTTCTTC. Its protein product is CASSRSEGRYEQFF. Based on the CDR3 plus reference TRBV18 and TRBJ2-1, the full variable domain is NAGVMQNPRHLVRRRGQEARLRCSPMKGHSHVYWYRQLPEEGLKFMVYLQKENIIDESGMPKERFSAEFPKEGPSILRIQQVVRGDSAAYFCASSRSEGRYEQFFGPGTRLTVL.

This clone was seen only a few times. V usage is TRBV28 and J usage is TRBJ2-1; 8 bases match TRBD2. After removal of 5 bases from V and 10 bases from J, the junction contained 13 bases not matched to a gene. The CDR3 sequence is 15 residues long. Germline V gene sequence: CDR1 MDHEN, CDR2 SYDVKM. The CDR3 sequence is CASSLRGLDRREQFF. CDR3 bases: TGTGCCAGCAGTCTCCGGGGACTAGACCGCCGGGAGCAGTTCTTC.

This clone has only one observation. This chain connects TRBV9 to TRBJ2-1; TRBD1 or TRBD2 may be the D gene (7 bases each). The CDR3 sequence is 15 residues long. Trimming shortened V by 2 bases and J by 2 bases, and 11 bases separated the two germline ends. The germline gives CDR1 SGDLS, CDR2 YYNGEE. The CDR3 region is CASSVQGGTYNEQFF. CDR3 coding DNA: TGTGCCAGCAGCGTCCAGGGGGGGACCTACAATGAGCAGTTCTTC.

This clone came up a few times. This chain uses TRBV21-1 with TRBJ1-4; the table names TRBD1, a call not compared with the DNA. TRBV21-1 is a listed pseudogene. The CDR3 has 14 amino acids. The CDR3 nucleotides are TGTGCCAGCAGCAACGAGACATTCGGTGAAAAACTGTTTTTT. This sequence encodes CASSNETFGEKLFF.

This clone was observed a handful of times. The sample has other DNA sequences that encode this CDR3 too. V usage is TRBV19 and J usage is TRBJ1-5, with TRBD1 matching over 11 bases. Germline trimming cut 9 bases from V and 5 bases from J; bases unmatched to any gene: 3. This CDR3 spans 13 amino acids. CDR1 and CDR2 from the germline V gene are LNHDA and SQIVND (reference sequence). The CDR3 DNA follows: TGTGCCAGCAGGGACAGGGGGGATCAGCCCCAGCATTTT. Its protein product is CASRDRGDQPQHF. The full variable domain, rest sourced from reference TRBV19 and TRBJ1-5, is DGGITQSPKYLFRKEGQNVTLSCEQNLNHDAMYWYRQDPGQGLRLIYYSQIVNDFQKGDIAEGYSVSREKKESFPLTVTSAQKNPTAFYLCASRDRGDQPQHFGDGTRLSIL.

The chain combines TRBV18 with TRBJ1-5, with D tentatively TRBD1 (5 bases). V was shortened by 2 bases and J by 0 bases, with 20 bases between the two germline ends. The length of the CDR3 is 19 residues. Germline lookup yields CDR1 KGHSH and CDR2 LQKENI. The CDR3 sequence: CASSPGVTGSLYSNQPQHF. CDR3 bases: TGTGCCAGCTCACCAGGCGTCACAGGATCTCTTTATAGCAATCAGCCCCAGCATTTT.

This clone was detected only a few times. This rearrangement joins TRBV10-3 to TRBJ2-5, with 9 positions matching TRBD2. The V segment lost 4 bases and the J segment 5 bases; nucleotides outside the gene matches: 2. Germline CDR1 and CDR2: ENHRY and SYGVKD. The CDR3 extends over 13 amino acids. The CDR3 DNA reads as TGTGCCATCAGTGGGGGGACTAGCGAGACCCAGTACTTC. As protein: CAISGGTSETQYF.

This clone was seen only a few times. This chain joins TRBV6-5 and TRBJ2-2, with no clear D. This CDR3 spans 14 amino acids. Germline V gene data show CDR1 as MNHEY and CDR2 as SVGAGI. V lost 0 bases and J lost 2, with 4 bases in between. DNA for the CDR3: TGTGCCAGCAGTTACTCTACTAACACCGGGGAGCTGTTTTTT. It encodes CASSYSTNTGELFF.

In its sample, this clone was seen a few times. Other DNA sequences of this sample code for an identical CDR3. The V and J genes are TRBV9 and TRBJ2-3; no clear D. The germline V gene has CDR1 SGDLS and CDR2 YYNGEE. The CDR3 loop spans 14 amino acids. V was clipped by 0 bases and J by 1 base, with 6 bases between them. CDR3 sequence (DNA): TGTGCCAGCAGCGTAGGGCCCCGCACAGATACGCAGTATTTT. Protein sequence: CASSVGPRTDTQYF. The full variable domain, rest sourced from reference TRBV9 and TRBJ2-3, is DSGVTQTPKHLITATGQRVTLRCSPRSGDLSVYWYQQSLDQGLQFLIQYYNGEERAKGNILERFSAQQFPDLHSELNLSSLELGDSALYFCASSVGPRTDTQYFGPGTRLTVL.

Written as DNA, the CDR3 is TGTGCCAGCAGTTTAAACCAGGGTGGTGAAAAACTGTTTTTT. Translated: CASSLNQGGEKLFF. V usage is TRBV27 and J usage is TRBJ1-4, with TRBD1 as a possible D gene (5 bases). Germline loops: CDR1 MNHEY, CDR2 SMNVEV (reference sequence). V lost 2 bases and J 7 bases, leaving 11 bases between the germline ends. The CDR3 has 14 amino acids. Full variable domain (missing parts from reference TRBV27 and TRBJ1-4): EAQVTQNPRYLITVTGKKLTVTCSQNMNHEYMSWYRQDPGLGLRQIYYSMNVEVTDKGDVPEGYKVSRKEKRNFPLILESPSPNQTSLYFCASSLNQGGEKLFFGSGTQLSVL.

The V call is TRBV14, the J call TRBJ2-7; 13 positions agree with TRBD2. The J segment lost 5 bases and the V segment lost 3 bases, leaving 16 bases of the junction unmatched. CDR1 SGHDN and CDR2 FVKESK come from the germline V gene. The CDR3 spans 19 residues. The CDR3 reads CASSQHPGLAGSTVDEQYF. The CDR3 bases are TGTGCCAGCAGCCAGCATCCGGGACTAGCGGGATCCACCGTGGACGAGCAGTACTTC.

The chain uses TRBV5-5 and TRBJ2-2; D perhaps matches TRBD2 (5 bases). This CDR3 has 14 amino acids. Looked up from germline, CDR1 is SGHKS and CDR2 is YYEKEE (reference sequence). Trimming removed 2 bases at V and 5 bases at J, with 10 bases between. The CDR3 DNA reads TGTGCCAGCAGCTTTGGCAGGACTACCGGGGAGCTGTTTTTT. This gives the protein CASSFGRTTGELFF.